Listed below are T cell receptor beta chains from one sample, sequenced in a study of Graves' ophthalmopathy and Graves' hyperthyroidism. TCRdb reprocessed the multiplex PCR reads with MiXCR, giving one entry per CDR3 protein. The sample includes almost 750,000 distinct CDR3 sequences, around 40% seen only once; the top ten take 44%. What was sequenced was peripheral blood. These receptors all come from an adult man with Graves' ophthalmopathy. CDR3s include the opening cysteine and the closing phenylalanine or tryptophan. D genes are given only for firm matches. Clone size is shown for a subset of rows, as once, few, many or a class of expanded clone.

CDR3nt,CDR3aa,abundance,v_gene,j_gene,d_gene
TGTGCCAGCAGTTACCTCCAGGGAAATAATTCACCCCTCCACTTT,CASSYLQGNNSPLHF,-,TRBV6-6,TRBJ1-6,-
TGTGCCAGTACCTCGGACTTAGCGGGAGAGACCCAGTACTTC,CASTSDLAGETQYF,many,TRBV6-5,TRBJ2-5,TRBD2
TGTGCCAGCAGTCGGGACACTGATCAGCCCCAGCATTTT,CASSRDTDQPQHF,few,TRBV12-3/TRBV12-4,TRBJ1-5,-
TGCAGCGTTGAAGATCCCGGGACCCTGGACACTGAAGCTTTCTTT,CSVEDPGTLDTEAFF,many,TRBV29-1,TRBJ1-1,-
TGTGCCACCAGCAAGGACAGGGTGGCCAACGTCCTGACTTTC,CATSKDRVANVLTF,-,TRBV15,TRBJ2-6,TRBD1
TGTGCCAGCAGCTTGAGGCTGTGGGTCGATAACACTGAAGCTTTCTTT,CASSLRLWVDNTEAFF,-,TRBV5-5,TRBJ1-1,-
TGTGCCTGGAAGGCGGGGGCGGTTTATGGCTACACCTTC,CAWKAGAVYGYTF,-,TRBV25-1,TRBJ1-2,-
TGTGCCAGCAGCTTGGTTGGCCGTGAGGAAGAGACCCAGCATTTT,CASSLVGREEETQHF,-,TRBV11-1,TRBJ1-5,-
TGTGCCATCAGTGAGTCCGGGACAGGGGGAAATTCACCCCTCCACTTT,CAISESGTGGNSPLHF,-,TRBV10-3,TRBJ1-6,TRBD1
TGTGCCAGCAGCGTAGACGTTCGGGCCAGCAGCGCTGAGCAGTACTTC,CASSVDVRASSAEQYF,-,TRBV9,TRBJ2-7,-
TGCAGTGCTATCGGGACAGGGAACTATGGCTACACCTTC,CSAIGTGNYGYTF,many,TRBV20-1,TRBJ1-2,TRBD1
TGCAGTGCTCTAGACAGGGGCACAGGAAACACCATATATTTT,CSALDRGTGNTIYF,once,TRBV20-1,TRBJ1-3,TRBD1
TGTGCCAGCAGCCCCCTGACGGGAGTAGTGGAGACCCAGTACTTC,CASSPLTGVVETQYF,-,TRBV2,TRBJ2-5,-
TGTGCCATCAGTGAAGTGTACGAGCAGTACTTC,CAISEVYEQYF,many,TRBV10-3,TRBJ2-7,-
TGTGCCAGCGGTATGACCAGGACTAATGAAAAACTGTTTTTT,CASGMTRTNEKLFF,-,TRBV2,TRBJ1-4,-
TGTGCCACCAGCACCCACAGGGAGGGCGAGCAGTACTTC,CATSTHREGEQYF,many,TRBV15,TRBJ2-7,-
TGTGCCAGCAGCGTAGATCCGACGGGCCTCTCCGAGGAGCAGTACTTC,CASSVDPTGLSEEQYF,many,TRBV9,TRBJ2-7,-
TGTGCCAGCAGGCGCACCGGTAGGGTCCATGGCTACACCTTC,CASRRTGRVHGYTF,-,TRBV6-6,TRBJ1-2,-
TGTGCCAGCAGCATGACAGGGGACACCGGGGAGCTGTTTTTT,CASSMTGDTGELFF,-,TRBV11-2,TRBJ2-2,TRBD1
TGTGCCAGCAGCTTAGGGACAGGGCCTCACCAAGAGACCCAGTACTTC,CASSLGTGPHQETQYF,few,TRBV11-2,TRBJ2-5,TRBD1
TGTGCCAGCAGCGTTAGCTGGGGAGTCGCTGAAGCTTTCTTT,CASSVSWGVAEAFF,-,TRBV7-3,TRBJ1-1,-
TGCAGCCAAGCAGGGGGCTATGGCTACACCTTC,CSQAGGYGYTF,-,TRBV29-1,TRBJ1-2,TRBD1
TGTGCCAGCAGTTACCAGGATTTGGGACTAGCGGGTGTGGTAGAGACCCAGTACTTC,CASSYQDLGLAGVVETQYF,-,TRBV24-1,TRBJ2-5,TRBD2
TGTGCCATCAGTGAATCTGGGAGAGGCGGTGAGCAGTTCTTC,CAISESGRGGEQFF,-,TRBV25-1,TRBJ2-1,-
TGTGCCATCAGTGAGTCGAGGGACAGGGCGTATGGCTACACCTTC,CAISESRDRAYGYTF,-,TRBV10-3,TRBJ1-2,TRBD1
TGTGCCACCCATGAGAGTTGGACAGACCGTCAAGAGACCCAGTACTTC,CATHESWTDRQETQYF,few,TRBV24-1,TRBJ2-5,-
TGTGCCTGGACCCAGATGTGGGGAAACACCATATATTTT,CAWTQMWGNTIYF,-,TRBV7-2,TRBJ1-3,-
TGTGCCAGCAGCACCCACCCGGGACTAGCGGGGGTTGGGAACCAAGAGACCCAGTACTTC,CASSTHPGLAGVGNQETQYF,-,TRBV7-3,TRBJ2-5,TRBD2
TGTGCCAGCAGCCCTCTACAGGGGGCGAATAATTCACCCCTCCACTTT,CASSPLQGANNSPLHF,once,TRBV7-9,TRBJ1-6,TRBD1
TGTGCCAGCAGCGTCGGGAGACTTGGCGAGCAGTACTTC,CASSVGRLGEQYF,once,TRBV6-6,TRBJ2-7,-
TGCAGTGCTAGACCCTGGGACCGTAGCTCCTACGAGCAGTACTTC,CSARPWDRSSYEQYF,-,TRBV20-1,TRBJ2-7,-
TGCAGCGTTGGTTCCCGGGTAGGGACTGAAGCTTTCTTT,CSVGSRVGTEAFF,many,TRBV29-1,TRBJ1-1,-
TGCGCCAGCAGCCAAGAGTATAGGTCAGGACAAGAGACCCAGTACTTC,CASSQEYRSGQETQYF,-,TRBV5-1,TRBJ2-5,-
TGTGCCAGTAGTACTCAAGGACAGGGATATAACGTCCTGACTTTC,CASSTQGQGYNVLTF,many,TRBV19,TRBJ2-6,TRBD1
TGCAGTGCTCAGCATCAAGAGACCCAGTACTTC,CSAQHQETQYF,many,TRBV20-1,TRBJ2-5,-
TGTGCCAGCAGGCAACACTCTGGAAACACCATATATTTT,CASRQHSGNTIYF,-,TRBV7-2,TRBJ1-3,-
TGCAGTTCAGGACAGTCACCAAATCAGCCCCAGCATTTT,CSSGQSPNQPQHF,-,TRBV20-1,TRBJ1-5,-
TGTGCCAGCAGTATAGCGGGAGGTGGGGAGACCCAGTACTTC,CASSIAGGGETQYF,-,TRBV4-2,TRBJ2-5,TRBD2
TGTGCCAGCAGCGGCGGGACTTTAGCCGGGGAGCTGTTTTTT,CASSGGTLAGELFF,few,TRBV7-9,TRBJ2-2,-
TGTGCCAGCACCCAAAGACAGAGATCCTACGAGCAGTACTTC,CASTQRQRSYEQYF,-,TRBV25-1,TRBJ2-7,-
TGCAGCGTTACCGGGACAGGTCAAGAGACCCAGTACTTC,CSVTGTGQETQYF,-,TRBV29-1,TRBJ2-5,TRBD1
TGTGCCACCGTACGGACAGCCTCCTACGAGCAGTACTTC,CATVRTASYEQYF,few,TRBV11-3,TRBJ2-7,-
TGTGCCAGCAAACAGGAGCTCTTGAATGGCTACACCTTC,CASKQELLNGYTF,-,TRBV2,TRBJ1-2,-
TGTGCCAGTAGTATGTCAGGGCCCGGGGAGCTGTTTTTT,CASSMSGPGELFF,few,TRBV19,TRBJ2-2,-
TGTGCCATCAAAAGGACAGGGGAGCTGTTTTTT,CAIKRTGELFF,-,TRBV10-3,TRBJ2-2,-
TGTGCCAGCAGCTTAGACTGGGGACAGGGTGGATCCTACGAGCAGTACTTC,CASSLDWGQGGSYEQYF,few,TRBV11-2,TRBJ2-7,TRBD1
TGTGCCAGCAGTTCCGCTTGGGGGGCTTTCTTT,CASSSAWGAFF,few,TRBV7-9,TRBJ1-1,-
TGTGCCAGCAGCCCAACGGAAAGCTCCTACGAGCAGTACTTC,CASSPTESSYEQYF,many,TRBV7-3,TRBJ2-7,-
TGTGCCAGCAGCTTGGGTCAGCCTAATGAAAAACTGTTTTTT,CASSLGQPNEKLFF,many,TRBV7-2,TRBJ1-4,-